This T cell receptor (beta chain) is drawn from a study of blood T cells in healthy people across ages. Whole-study findings and limits: Getting older went along with TCR beta diversity per million T cells dropping roughly linearly.

This clonotype has more than one count but fewer than ten. Its antigen is not known. V lost 1 base, J lost 4 bases, and 10 bases stayed unmatched. CDR1 is DFQATT, CDR2 SNEGSKA, per germline (reference sequence). This CDR3 comprises 16 residues. Next came a second PCR, run for about 6 to 12 cycles, which used a sample-barcoded 5' primer along with a J-beta primer mix. TCRdb redid the calling of the 5' RACE reads with MiXCR, one entry per CDR3 protein. Found here are roughly 700,000 distinct CDR3 sequences, approximately 25% of them singletons; the top ten hold more than 7.5%. In addition, the sample was reused for a study of T cells of mothers and their children.

The clonotype comes from a boy between 10 and 17 years old in good health. J is TRBJ2-4 and V is TRBV20-1; 7 bases are shared with TRBD2. Source material: blood. The CDR3 reads CSARAAASGLKNIQYF. In nucleotides, the CDR3 is TGCAGTGCTAGAGCCGCGGCTAGCGGACTTAAAAACATTCAGTACTTC.